This T cell receptor beta chain appears in the sequencing data of a study of cytomegalovirus exposure and HLA in healthy donors. The PCR was carried out with 60 Vbeta primers and 13 Jbeta primers. Sequenced by immunoSEQ multiplex PCR; TCRdb stores in-frame clones only, minus some. This sample has over 120,000 clones; roughly 70% occur once, and the top ten carry around 7%. Notes on the study in general: Diagnosis of cytomegalovirus status made by the classifier reportedly showed high specificity and sensitivity. Investigators reported under 200 TCR beta chains as tied to cytomegalovirus. Roughly uniform sequencing depth across donors was assumed, possibly incorrectly. Highly shared sequence variants in one cluster were likely a sequencing artifact.

The CDR3 totals 13 residues. Germline CDR1 SQVTM, CDR2 ANQGSEA. Trimming pared 4 bases from V and 2 bases from J, leaving 11 bases between. Comments on this clone: Its specificity is unknown.

The receptor comes from a man younger than 40 in good health and CMV-seronegative. The sample taken for sequencing was PBMCs. The V and J genes are TRBV29-1 and TRBJ1-2; weak D call: TRBD1 (6 bases). The CDR3 DNA reads TGCAGCGTTGCGGGACACCCAAACTATGGCTACACCTTC. Translated, it gives CSVAGHPNYGYTF.